This TCR beta chain stems from a study of T cell changes during pregnancy in multiple sclerosis. The method was immunoSEQ multiplex PCR; TCRdb's version includes in-frame clones alone and lacks a portion of them. This sample has about 30,000 clones, with about nine tenths found just once. The sample holds one count of this clone. This CDR3 has 15 amino acids. After removal of 6 bases from V and 3 bases from J, the junction contained 6 bases not matched to a gene. The germline gives CDR1 SGHVS, CDR2 FNYEAQ. The chain employs TRBV7-6 and TRBJ2-7; TRBD1 matches 12 bases. This sample comprised CD8+ T cells from peripheral blood mononuclear cells, obtained before pregnancy. This TCR came from a female donor with multiple sclerosis, enrolled in a pregnancy study. The CDR3: CASSPGTGGVYEQYF. As DNA, the CDR3 is TGTGCCAGCAGTCCCGGGACAGGGGGCGTCTACGAGCAGTACTTC.